This TCR beta chain was sequenced for a study of control samples from healthy donors and cancer patients. The V and J ends lost 8 bases and 7 bases respectively, with 17 bases between them. The CDR3 spans 14 residues. In germline, CDR1 is MNHEY, CDR2 SVGAGI. Profiling relied on immunoSEQ multiplex PCR, and the TCRdb table lists in-frame clones only, not all of them. This table holds over 200,000 clones, over 75% found once. This TCR derives from a woman aged 60-75 years with lung cancer. The chain carries TRBV6-5 and TRBJ1-4; D might be TRBD1 (6 bases). The sample comprised PBMCs. The CDR3 loop is CASGGRGEGEKLFF. The CDR3 DNA sequence: TGTGCCAGCGGGGGCAGGGGAGAGGGTGAAAAACTGTTTTTT.